Listed here are 31 T cell receptor beta chains from one sample, sequenced in a study of beta chain features in type 1 diabetes. The entirety of the isolated RNA underwent reverse transcription, so expressed TCRB transcripts were sequenced. Clones were sequenced by immunoSEQ multiplex PCR, and TCRdb holds only the in-frame ones, with some missing. The data contain about 180,000 clones, about 7.8% of them seen just once; the ten biggest clones take up about 0.9%. No antigen is known for these receptors. Study-level points and caveats: TCRB CDR3 length was moderately but significantly reduced in all four CD4+ subsets of Type 1 diabetes patients.

Sequencing used central memory CD4+ T cells from blood. These receptors came from a woman in her thirties or forties with type 1 diabetes.

In this sample, this clone turned up a few times. The chain joins TRBV11-1 to TRBJ1-1, with D uncertain. This CDR3 has 12 residues. The V and J ends lost 2 bases and 5 bases respectively, with 6 bases between them. Per germline, CDR1 SGHAT and CDR2 FQDESV (reference sequence). The CDR3 loop is CASSLSGTEAFF. In DNA form, the CDR3 reads TGTGCCAGCAGCTTAAGCGGGACTGAAGCTTTCTTT.

This chain links TRBV9 with TRBJ2-7; D is perhaps TRBD2 (6 bases). This CDR3 spans 13 amino acids. V shed 7 bases and J shed 2 bases, with 13 bases lying between them. CDR1 SGDLS and CDR2 YYNGEE come from the germline V gene. This chain's CDR3 is CASGRDFTYEQYF. The CDR3 nucleotides read TGTGCCAGCGGACGGGACTTTACCTACGAGCAGTACTTC. The variable domain in full, with the rest retrieved from reference TRBV9 and TRBJ2-7, is DSGVTQTPKHLITATGQRVTLRCSPRSGDLSVYWYQQSLDQGLQFLIQYYNGEERAKGNILERFSAQQFPDLHSELNLSSLELGDSALYFCASGRDFTYEQYFGPGTRLTVT.

This clone was counted only a few times. The sample has other DNA sequences that encode this CDR3 too. The chain is built from TRBV9 and TRBJ2-7; 7 positions match TRBD2. After removal of 4 bases from V and 0 bases from J, the junction contained 4 bases not matched to a gene. The CDR3 sequence is 14 residues long. Per the germline V gene, CDR1 is SGDLS and CDR2 is YYNGEE. The CDR3 region is CASSPSGTSYEQYF. The CDR3 DNA sequence: TGTGCCAGCAGCCCTAGCGGAACCTCCTACGAGCAGTACTTC. Complete variable domain (other parts from reference TRBV9 and TRBJ2-7): DSGVTQTPKHLITATGQRVTLRCSPRSGDLSVYWYQQSLDQGLQFLIQYYNGEERAKGNILERFSAQQFPDLHSELNLSSLELGDSALYFCASSPSGTSYEQYFGPGTRLTVT.

This sequence joins TRBV6-5 and TRBJ2-4, with unresolved D. The V end was cut by 5 bases, the J end by 6 bases, with 5 bases between. CDR1 is MNHEY, CDR2 SVGAGI, per germline. The CDR3 runs 11 residues. The CDR3 region is CASSEANIQYF. CDR3 nucleotides: TGTGCCAGCAGTGAAGCAAACATTCAGTACTTC.

The gene calls are TRBV18 and TRBJ1-2; D might be TRBD1 (6 bases). V was cut by 3 bases and J by 8 bases, with 19 bases left in between. The CDR3 is 15 amino acids. Germline V gives CDR1 KGHSH, CDR2 LQKENI. CDR3 in amino acids: CASSPPKQGAGGYTF. The CDR3, as DNA: TGTGCCAGCTCACCGCCAAAACAGGGAGCGGGGGGCTACACCTTC.

The sample holds a few counts of this clone. Additional DNA sequences in this sample encode the identical CDR3. V and J are TRBV7-3 and TRBJ2-3; D call uncertain. V was pared by 5 bases and J by 6 bases, with 9 bases between. CDR1 is SGHTA, CDR2 FQGTGA, per germline. The CDR3 is made up of 12 amino acids. This CDR3 reads CASSLQSDTQYF. The CDR3 DNA is TGTGCCAGCAGCCTACAGAGTGATACGCAGTATTTT.

The chain couples TRBV9 to TRBJ2-1, with 9 bases fitting TRBD2. V trimming: 4 bases; J trimming: 7 bases; junction bases outside the gene matches: 9. Germline V gene lookup returns CDR1 SGDLS and CDR2 YYNGEE. The CDR3 is 15 amino acids. CDR3 DNA: TGTGCCAGCAGCACGCGGGGGGGCGAAGGGAATGAGCAGTTCTTC. Translation gives CASSTRGGEGNEQFF.

This clone was picked up a small number of times. The chain couples TRBV7-9 to TRBJ1-2; 7 nucleotides line up with TRBD1. V dropped 5 bases and J dropped 6; count of bases not matched to a gene: 6. Germline CDR1 SEHNR, CDR2 FQNEAQ (reference sequence). CDR3 length: 13 amino acids. The CDR3 coding sequence is TGTGCCAGCAGCCGACAGGGTGGAGATGGCTACACCTTC. Translated, it gives CASSRQGGDGYTF.

V usage is TRBV9 and J usage is TRBJ1-1, with D possibly being TRBD1 (6 bases). The ends were cut back, 9 bases at V and 0 bases at J, with 15 bases in the middle. This CDR3 contains 14 residues. Germline V gene sequence: CDR1 SGDLS, CDR2 YYNGEE. The CDR3 DNA reads as TGTGCCAACCCCCCCTCAGGGGTGAACACTGAAGCTTTCTTT. Translation: CANPPSGVNTEAFF.

This clone was counted between two and nine times. This chain links TRBV4-1 with TRBJ2-2, with D tentatively TRBD1 (6 bases). The length of the CDR3 is 17 residues. V lost 3 bases to trimming and J lost 2 bases, with 16 bases between them. Germline V gene lookup returns CDR1 MGHRA and CDR2 YSYEKL. The CDR3 coding sequence is TGCGCCAGCAGCCAGTCCCTCAGGGGACAAAACACCGGGGAGCTGTTTTTT. Translated: CASSQSLRGQNTGELFF.

This clone was counted only a few times. This chain connects TRBV20-1 to TRBJ1-2; maybe TRBD1 (5 bases). V lost 6 bases, J lost 8 bases, and 13 bases lay in between. Germline-derived CDR1 and CDR2 are DFQATT and SNEGSKA (reference sequence). The CDR3 is 11 amino acids. The CDR3 sequence: CSAAGPLGYTF. The DNA for the CDR3 is TGCAGTGCGGCAGGGCCCCTCGGCTACACCTTC.

This clone was found a few times. This sample includes further DNA sequences coding for the same CDR3. The chain recombines TRBV6-5 with TRBJ2-1; possible D gene TRBD1, 6 bases. Deletions cut 4 bases from V and 2 bases from J, with 9 bases between. Germline V CDR1 and CDR2: MNHEY, SVGAGI. The CDR3 length is 14 residues. The chain's CDR3 is CASSSRGTYNEQFF. CDR3 in DNA: TGTGCCAGCAGTTCGAGGGGGACCTACAATGAGCAGTTCTTC.

The rearrangement joins TRBV5-1 to TRBJ2-7, with D perhaps matching TRBD1 (5 bases). Germline V lookup: CDR1 SGHRS, CDR2 YFSETQ. Trimming removed 5 bases from V and 3 bases from J, with 9 bases in between. This CDR3 has 12 amino acids. CDR3 residues: CASRGVYYEQYF. The CDR3 nucleotides read TGCGCCAGCAGAGGGGTCTACTACGAGCAGTACTTC.

The genes are TRBV10-3 and TRBJ1-5; 7 bases map to TRBD1. CDR1 is ENHRY, CDR2 SYGVKD, per germline. This CDR3 region has 14 residues. V lost 3 bases, J lost 7 bases, and 6 bases stayed unmatched. CDR3 protein: CAISEMTGRQPQHF. The CDR3 bases are TGTGCCATCAGTGAAATGACAGGGCGACAGCCCCAGCATTTT.

This clone was seen a few times. This chain connects TRBV7-3 to TRBJ1-5; no definite D call. The V end lost 2 bases, the J end lost 9 bases, and 8 bases lay between the germline ends. Germline V gene lookup returns CDR1 SGHTA and CDR2 FQGTGA. CDR3 length: 12 amino acids. The CDR3 spells CASSLESVPQHF. CDR3 bases: TGTGCCAGCAGCTTAGAATCAGTGCCCCAGCATTTT.

A note on this clone: The same CDR3 arises from other DNA sequences in this sample as well. The chain employs TRBV18 and TRBJ2-1, with D tentatively TRBD2 (5 bases). The CDR3 is 12 amino acids. The germline gives CDR1 KGHSH, CDR2 LQKENI. Trimming left V 2 bases short and J 7 bases short, with 6 bases between. As DNA, the CDR3 is TGTGCCAGCTCACCAACGGGGAATGAGCAGTTCTTC. Residues: CASSPTGNEQFF. The full variable domain, rest sourced from reference TRBV18 and TRBJ2-1, is NAGVMQNPRHLVRRRGQEARLRCSPMKGHSHVYWYRQLPEEGLKFMVYLQKENIIDESGMPKERFSAEFPKEGPSILRIQQVVRGDSAAYFCASSPTGNEQFFGPGTRLTVL.

The chain links TRBV4-3 to TRBJ1-2, with D possibly TRBD1 on 6 matching bases. V was pared by 3 bases and J by 4 bases, with 21 bases between. Per the germline V gene, CDR1 is LGHNA and CDR2 is YSLEER. This CDR3 has 17 residues. In nucleotides, the CDR3 is TGCGCCAGCAGCCAGGATGTCTCGACAGGACACCTCTATGGCTACACCTTC. It yields the protein CASSQDVSTGHLYGYTF.

A few counts support this clone. CDR3 in amino acids: CASSPGQGEAYEQYF. The CDR3 DNA follows: TGTGCCAGCTCACCGGGACAGGGAGAGGCCTACGAGCAGTACTTC. The J gene is TRBJ2-7, the V gene TRBV18; 9 bases fit TRBD1. CDR3 size: 15 residues. The germline gives CDR1 KGHSH, CDR2 LQKENI. The V segment lost 3 bases and the J segment 2 bases; nucleotides outside the gene matches: 5.

This clone was observed a few times. CDR3 protein: CASSAGRDRTLLNYGYTF. DNA for the CDR3: TGTGCCAGTAGTGCAGGCCGGGACAGGACTTTACTCAACTATGGCTACACCTTC. The V gene is TRBV19, the J gene TRBJ1-2, with TRBD1 matching over 8 bases. Germline assignment: CDR1 LNHDA and CDR2 SQIVND (reference sequence). Trimming at V came to 5 bases and at J to 2 bases, leaving 16 bases not matched to a gene. This CDR3 is built from 18 residues.

V gene TRBV5-6 combines with J gene TRBJ2-7, with 10 bases lining up with TRBD1. The V gene end was trimmed by 3 bases and the J gene end by 3 bases; junction bases not matched to a gene: 3. This CDR3 has 14 residues. CDR1 and CDR2 (germline): SGHDT, YYEEEE. CDR3 in DNA: TGTGCCAGCAGCTCGGGACAGGGGCGCTACGAGCAGTACTTC. Its protein is CASSSGQGRYEQYF.

There are a few counts of this clone. This chain uses TRBV27 with TRBJ1-1; no firm D call. In germline, CDR1 is MNHEY, CDR2 SMNVEV (reference sequence). The CDR3 has 11 residues. V gave up 7 bases and J gave up 3 bases, with 6 bases separating them. The CDR3 loop is CASKRDTEAFF. Written as DNA, the CDR3 is TGTGCCAGCAAACGGGACACTGAAGCTTTCTTT.

This clone was observed a handful of times. V is TRBV19 and J is TRBJ1-2; possibly TRBD1 for D (6 bases). Trimming took 4 bases from V and 9 from J, leaving 12 bases between them. There are 12 residues in the CDR3. CDR1 is LNHDA and CDR2 is SQIVND in the germline V gene (reference sequence). This CDR3 reads CASSRQARSYTF. CDR3 bases: TGTGCCAGTAGTAGACAGGCCCGGAGCTACACCTTC. Combining the CDR3 with reference TRBV19 and TRBJ1-2 gives the whole variable domain DGGITQSPKYLFRKEGQNVTLSCEQNLNHDAMYWYRQDPGQGLRLIYYSQIVNDFQKGDIAEGYSVSREKKESFPLTVTSAQKNPTAFYLCASSRQARSYTFGSGTRLTVV.

This clone was observed a handful of times. Other DNA sequences from this sample encode an identical CDR3 as well. The V gene is TRBV19, the J gene TRBJ2-2; 8 bases fit TRBD1. Germline V lookup: CDR1 LNHDA, CDR2 SQIVND (reference sequence). The CDR3 consists of 14 residues. J lost 3 bases, V lost 4 bases, and 1 base had no gene match. The CDR3 loop is CASSTTGDTGELFF. As DNA, the CDR3 is TGTGCCAGTAGTACGACAGGGGACACCGGGGAGCTGTTTTTT.

There are many counts of this clone. The chain links TRBV6-5 to TRBJ1-1; 7 nucleotides agree with TRBD1. V trimming: 5 bases; J trimming: 7 bases; junction bases outside the gene matches: 4. The CDR3 loop spans 12 amino acids. From germline, CDR1 is MNHEY and CDR2 SVGAGI. The CDR3 DNA is TGTGCCAGCAGTCTTCAGGGGGATGAAGCTTTCTTT. It specifies CASSLQGDEAFF.

This clone was picked up many times. J is TRBJ2-1 and V is TRBV9, with 9 bases matching TRBD2. The CDR3 spans 15 residues. CDR1 and CDR2 from the germline V gene are SGDLS and YYNGEE. With V trimmed by 3 bases and J by 4 bases, 5 bases remained unmatched. In DNA form, the CDR3 reads TGTGCCAGCAGCGCCGGGACTAGCCCATACAATGAGCAGTTCTTC. It encodes CASSAGTSPYNEQFF.

This clone was observed a few times. The V call is TRBV29-1, the J call TRBJ2-7, with 10 positions matching TRBD1. This CDR3 has 14 residues. J was trimmed by 3 bases and V by 4 bases; bases with no gene match: 6. Germline CDR1 SQVTM, CDR2 ANQGSEA. CDR3: CSVGGGTGDYEQYF. For the CDR3, the DNA is TGCAGCGTTGGGGGGGGGACAGGGGACTACGAGCAGTACTTC.

This chain joins TRBV9 and TRBJ1-1, with 8 bases aligning to TRBD1. CDR3 length: 15 residues. The germline CDR1 and CDR2 sequences are SGDLS and YYNGEE. The ends lost 1 base at V and 4 bases at J; junction bases unmatched: 6. CDR3 DNA: TGTGCCAGCAGCGTAATGGACAGGGTTTCCACTGAAGCTTTCTTT. This translates into CASSVMDRVSTEAFF.

This clone has a count of ten or more. Distinct nucleotide sequences in the sample also encode this CDR3. The chain couples TRBV4-1 to TRBJ2-1, with 10 bases aligning to TRBD2. Germline CDR1 reads MGHRA; CDR2 reads YSYEKL. The CDR3 runs 16 residues. V lost 1 base to trimming and J lost 3 bases; unmatched junction nucleotides: 3. CDR3 amino acids: CASSQASSGSYNEQFF. Here the CDR3 DNA reads TGCGCCAGCAGCCAAGCGTCTAGCGGGAGCTACAATGAGCAGTTCTTC.

The chain employs TRBV7-2 and TRBJ1-1, with 7 bases that match TRBD1. Germline lookup yields CDR1 SGHTA and CDR2 FQGNSA. There are 14 residues in the CDR3. The V and J ends lost 5 bases and 3 bases, in that order; junction bases with no gene match: 6. The CDR3 sequence is CASSLNRGHTEAFF. CDR3 DNA: TGTGCCAGCAGCCTAAACAGGGGCCACACTGAAGCTTTCTTT.

Concerning this clone: Other DNA sequences within the sample encode an identical CDR3. This rearrangement joins TRBV25-1 to TRBJ2-1; D may be TRBD2 (5 bases). The length of the CDR3 is 15 residues. The V end lost 1 base, the J end lost 0 bases, and 7 bases lay between the germline ends. Germline-derived CDR1 and CDR2 are MGHDK and SYGVNS. CDR3 region: CASSESGFSYNEQFF. The CDR3 coding sequence is TGTGCCAGCAGTGAATCGGGATTCTCCTACAATGAGCAGTTCTTC.

This clone appeared a few times. The chain has TRBV6-6 and TRBJ1-1; 8 nucleotides match TRBD1. This CDR3 is built from 15 residues. V lost 2 bases, J lost 2 bases, and 4 bases stayed unmatched. CDR1 is MNHNY and CDR2 is SVGAGI in the germline V gene (reference sequence). The CDR3 coding sequence is TGTGCCAGCAGTTACCCCGACAGGGGAAACACTGAAGCTTTCTTT. Translating gives CASSYPDRGNTEAFF.